These T cell receptor beta chains were read from a single sample in a study of preoperative IRX-2 immunotherapy in early breast cancer. Measured with immunoSEQ multiplex PCR; TCRdb has only the in-frame clones, and not every one. The sample holds fewer than 9,500 clones, approximately 80% seen once. This specimen consisted of tumor tissue, obtained after IRX-2 immunotherapy. The receptor set was obtained from a human donor with breast cancer. Each CDR3 is given with its conserved first and last residue. The D gene is left open where the match is weak. The size field is filled for only some rows; it gives once, few, many or a size class.

TRBD1 | TRBJ2-7 | TRBV19 | few | CASSTGQGDLEQYF | TGTGCCAGTAGTACAGGACAGGGGGATCTCGAGCAGTACTTC
NA | TRBJ2-7 | TRBV6-8 | NA | CASSFPVHEQYF | TGTGCCAGCAGTTTCCCGGTTCACGAGCAGTACTTC
NA | TRBJ2-7 | TRBV30 | NA | CAWSWEDSSYEQYF | TGTGCCTGGAGCTGGGAGGACAGCTCCTACGAGCAGTACTTC
NA | TRBJ2-7 | TRBV14 | NA | CASSRSAGNAYEQYF | TGTGCCAGCAGCCGGAGTGCGGGAAATGCATACGAGCAGTACTTC
NA | TRBJ2-7 | TRBV6-7 | once | CASTGRYEQYF | TGTGCCAGCACGGGACGATACGAGCAGTACTTC
NA | TRBJ2-4 | TRBV19 | NA | CASSDYGGAKNIQYF | TGTGCCAGTAGTGACTACGGGGGAGCCAAAAACATTCAGTACTTC
TRBD1 | TRBJ2-7 | TRBV14 | NA | CASSQVGQGKMVYEQYF | TGTGCCAGCAGCCAAGTAGGACAGGGGAAGATGGTCTACGAGCAGTACTTC
NA | TRBJ2-3 | TRBV6-8 | NA | CASNPWLLDDTQYF | TGTGCCAGCAACCCTTGGTTACTAGACGATACGCAGTATTTT
TRBD1 | TRBJ1-6 | TRBV7-7 | NA | CASSPQGQGDSPLHF | TGTGCCAGCAGCCCACAAGGACAGGGTGATTCACCCCTCCACTTT
TRBD1 | TRBJ1-2 | TRBV23-1 | NA | CASSESGTGEGYTF | TGCGCCAGCAGCGAATCCGGGACAGGGGAAGGCTACACCTTC
NA | TRBJ1-2 | TRBV6-8 | NA | CASSSPGMINYGYTF | TGTGCCAGCAGTTCCCCAGGGATGATTAACTATGGCTACACCTTC
TRBD1 | TRBJ1-2 | TRBV29-1 | NA | CSAPTGADRYGYTF | TGCAGCGCGCCTACAGGGGCCGACCGCTATGGCTACACCTTC
NA | TRBJ1-1 | TRBV28 | NA | CASTLLVGVLSTEAFF | TGTGCCAGCACCCTTTTAGTAGGTGTGCTTTCCACTGAAGCTTTCTTT
TRBD1 | TRBJ1-2 | TRBV28 | NA | CASEGQDRYGYTF | TGTGCCAGCGAGGGACAGGACCGCTATGGCTACACCTTC
TRBD1 | TRBJ2-3 | TRBV15 | once | CATSSGQGSTDTQYF | TGTGCCACCAGCAGCGGACAGGGAAGCACAGATACGCAGTATTTT
NA | TRBJ2-1 | TRBV5-1 | once | CASSAYGTDNEQFF | TGCGCCAGCAGCGCCTACGGGACTGACAATGAGCAGTTCTTC
NA | TRBJ1-6 | TRBV6-8 | few | CASSYSSWGKSPLHF | TGTGCCAGCAGTTACTCGAGCTGGGGGAAATCACCCCTCCACTTT
NA | TRBJ1-3 | TRBV6-1 | hyperexpanded | CASSEDPSSGNTIYF | TGTGCCAGCAGTGAAGACCCCTCCTCTGGAAACACCATATATTTT